These 15 T cell receptor beta chains were sequenced from one sample in a study of T cells in Graves' hyperthyroidism and ophthalmopathy. The TCR beta CDR3 regions underwent amplification using RNA transcripts as the source. When the TCR CDR3 underwent first-round RT-PCR, the HTBI primer set was used. TCRdb recomputed calls from the multiplex PCR reads with MiXCR, one row per CDR3 protein. The sample records about 410,000 distinct CDR3 sequences, approximately 15% being singletons. The source material was blood. The receptors derive from a young man with Graves' ophthalmopathy.

This clonotype has at least ten counts. V gene TRBV3-1 combines with J gene TRBJ1-6; TRBD1 agrees at 8 bases. The length of the CDR3 is 15 residues. Germline V gives CDR1 LGHDT, CDR2 YNNKEL (reference sequence). Trimming at V came to 2 bases and at J to 8 bases, leaving 5 bases not matched to a gene. This CDR3 reads CASSQMTGVYSPLHF. As DNA, the CDR3 is TGTGCCAGCAGCCAAATGACAGGGGTGTATTCACCCCTCCACTTT.

This clonotype was seen many times. This chain links TRBV7-2 with TRBJ2-3; D is ambiguous. In germline, CDR1 is SGHTA, CDR2 FQGNSA. The CDR3 loop spans 16 amino acids. Trimming pared 1 base from V and 0 bases from J, leaving 11 bases between. As DNA, the CDR3 is TGTGCCAGCAGCTTAGAAATGGCGGTTAGCACAGATACGCAGTATTTT. Translation gives CASSLEMAVSTDTQYF.

Comment on this clonotype: This clone may be a read error of a much larger clone one base away. The rearrangement joins TRBV18 to TRBJ2-7; the D is unclear. Germline lookup yields CDR1 KGHSH and CDR2 LQKENI. This CDR3 is built from 13 residues. The CDR3 sequence is CASPPRRMNEQYF. The CDR3 DNA is TGTGCCAGCCCACCAAGGCGTATGAACGAGCAGTACTTC.

This clonotype was recorded at least ten times. This chain links TRBV7-2 with TRBJ2-7, with D possibly TRBD1 on 5 matching bases. The CDR3 contains 15 residues. Germline V gene lookup returns CDR1 SGHTA and CDR2 FQGNSA. With 5 bases removed from V and 3 bases from J, the gap between germline ends came to 17 bases. The CDR3 loop is CASSHGAGWDYEQYF. In DNA, the CDR3 is TGTGCCAGCAGCCATGGGGCAGGGTGGGACTACGAGCAGTACTTC.

This clonotype was observed at least ten times. The chain joins TRBV12-3 or TRBV12-4 to TRBJ2-2, with D uncertain. There are 14 residues in the CDR3. The V end lost 2 bases, the J end lost 1 base, and 5 bases lay between the germline ends. The CDR3 protein is CASSLSRNTGELFF. CDR3 DNA sequence: TGTGCCAGCAGTTTATCCCGGAACACCGGGGAGCTGTTTTTT.

This clonotype was counted between two and nine times. The chain has TRBV4-1 and TRBJ2-3, with 12 positions matching TRBD2. CDR3 length: 16 residues. CDR1 and CDR2 from the germline V gene are MGHRA and YSYEKL. The J segment lost 7 bases and the V segment lost 4 bases, leaving 9 bases of the junction unmatched. The CDR3 DNA follows: TGCGCCAGCAGCCCCCGGACTAGCGGGATCTCGCATACGCAGTATTTT. Protein product: CASSPRTSGISHTQYF.

V is TRBV7-3 and J is TRBJ1-6; D is uncertain. The germline CDR1 and CDR2 sequences are SGHTA and FQGTGA. The CDR3 extends over 13 amino acids. The germline V and J ends were trimmed by 2 bases and 11 bases, with 10 bases remaining between them. CDR3 residues: CASSLGRDPPLHF. CDR3 in DNA: TGTGCCAGCAGCTTAGGCAGAGATCCACCCCTCCACTTT.

In regard to this clonotype: One end of the junction fails to match germline, which may point to a read error. The rearrangement joins TRBV27 to TRBJ2-5, with D perhaps matching TRBD1 or TRBD2 (5 bases each). Per germline, CDR1 MNHEY and CDR2 SMNVEV (reference sequence). The CDR3 covers 13 residues. For the CDR3, the DNA is TGTGCCAGCAGTTTATCGAGGGGAGAGACCCTGTACTTC. Translation: CASSLSRGETLYF.

The V gene is TRBV28, the J gene TRBJ2-1; a possible D gene is TRBD2 (6 bases). This CDR3 has 16 residues. Germline V gene sequence: CDR1 MDHEN, CDR2 SYDVKM. V was cut by 3 bases and J by 5 bases, with 17 bases left in between. CDR3 residues: CASSFLKRVVNNEQFF. For the CDR3, the DNA is TGTGCCAGCAGTTTCCTAAAGCGGGTCGTCAACAATGAGCAGTTCTTC.

The count of this clonotype is one. One base away lies a much larger clone, so this may be a sequencing read error. The chain couples TRBV7-8 to TRBJ2-7; TRBD2 is a possible D gene (5 bases). CDR1 and CDR2 from the germline V gene are SGHVS and FQNEAQ. The CDR3 has 15 amino acids. V was shortened by 6 bases and J by 7 bases, with 22 bases between the two germline ends. The CDR3 bases are TGTGCCAGCAGTGGCGACTACTTGGCCCACAGTGAGCAGTACTTC. Translated: CASSGDYLAHSEQYF.

CDR3 nucleotide sequence: TGTGCCACCAGTGATGGGACAAACTATGGCTACACCTTC. As protein: CATSDGTNYGYTF. This chain links TRBV24-1 with TRBJ1-2; perhaps TRBD1 as D (6 bases). The CDR3 runs 13 residues. CDR1 and CDR2 from the germline V gene are KGHDR and SFDVKD. V lost 3 bases, J lost 2 bases, and 6 bases lay in between.

This clonotype was counted ten times or more. The rearrangement uses TRBV2 and TRBJ2-3; possibly TRBD1 or TRBD2 for D (5 bases each). In germline, CDR1 is SNHLY, CDR2 FYNNEI. The CDR3 has 14 amino acids. V was trimmed by 7 bases and J by 2 bases, leaving 13 bases between them. This CDR3 is CASIPGTATDTQYF. The CDR3 coding sequence is TGTGCCAGCATCCCCGGGACGGCCACAGATACGCAGTATTTT.

This clonotype was picked up many times. The chain combines TRBV7-2 with TRBJ2-3; 14 bases agree with TRBD2. Trimming removed 1 base from V and 6 bases from J; junction bases left unmatched: 3. The CDR3 sequence is 16 residues long. Per germline, CDR1 SGHTA and CDR2 FQGNSA. The CDR3 here is CASSLGLAGGRDTQYF. The CDR3 DNA sequence: TGTGCCAGCAGCTTAGGACTAGCGGGGGGGCGGGATACGCAGTATTTT.

This clonotype occurred many times. The V gene is TRBV24-1, the J gene TRBJ2-2; no reliable D call. The CDR3 has 13 residues. V was shortened by 2 bases and J by 6 bases, with 6 bases between the two germline ends. Germline CDR1 is KGHDR and CDR2 is SFDVKD. The CDR3 reads CATSDSRPGELFF. CDR3 nucleotide sequence: TGTGCCACCAGTGATTCTAGACCCGGGGAGCTGTTTTTT.

Ten or more counts support this clonotype. This chain links TRBV2 with TRBJ1-2, with D possibly being TRBD1 (5 bases). Per germline, CDR1 SNHLY and CDR2 FYNNEI. The CDR3 spans 13 residues. V lost 7 bases to trimming and J lost 8 bases, with 17 bases between them. The DNA for the CDR3 is TGTGCCAGCATGGGAGTTGGGGCTCGGGGCTACACCTTC. This encodes CASMGVGARGYTF. The full variable domain, with the rest looked up from reference TRBV2 and TRBJ1-2, is EPEVTQTPSHQVTQMGQEVILRCVPISNHLYFYWYRQILGQKVEFLVSFYNNEISEKSEIFDDQFSVERPDGSNFTLKIRSTKLEDSAMYFCASMGVGARGYTFGSGTRLTVV.